The clone carrying this T cell receptor beta chain has ten or more counts. Its antigen is not identified. Molecular-barcoded quantitative 5'-RACE produced these TCR beta libraries. TCRdb reanalysed the 5' RACE reads using MiXCR and keeps one entry per CDR3 protein. Of 150,000 to 200,000 distinct CDR3 sequences in the sample, 13% are singletons; the top ten hold 9.5% to 12%. These data originate in a study of CD8 T cells in ankylosing spondylitis. General observations from the study: One TCR beta motif, made up of several highly homologous variants, appeared characteristic of ankylosing spondylitis blood. Disease-linked clones were CD8+ and relatively rare in peripheral blood. Reports say disease-linked clones showed up significantly more in matched ankylosing spondylitis synovial fluid.

This receptor was taken from a female donor with ankylosing spondylitis or in good health (not recorded which). The sequenced material came from blood, either unsorted or a sorted T cell fraction (not recorded which).

The CDR3 DNA sequence: TGTGCCATCAGTGATGGAGAGCACTATGGCTACACCTTC. It yields the protein CAISDGEHYGYTF. The chain couples TRBV10-3 to TRBJ1-2; D remains unclear. V was clipped by 3 bases and J by 3 bases, with 8 bases between them. The V gene's germline CDR1 is ENHRY and CDR2 SYGVKD. The CDR3 length is 13 residues.